A single sample gave rise to the 14 T cell receptor beta chains below, sequenced in a study of CD8+CD57+ T cells in acquired aplastic anemia. Patients chosen for sequencing had shown CD8+CD57+ cell expansion by flow cytometry. The template used for profiling TCR beta VDJ and CDR3 was genomic DNA. MiXCR, run by TCRdb on the reads, gives a single entry per CDR3 protein. This repertoire shows 200,000 to 250,000 distinct CDR3 sequences, about 62% found once; its top ten account for roughly 62%. Sequencing input: sorted CD4+, CD8+, or CD8+CD57+ T cells (not recorded which) from PBMCs. Receptor source: a human donor with aplastic anemia.

A note on this clonotype: This may arise from a read error, as a much more abundant clone is one base away. J is TRBJ2-2 and V is TRBV4-3; the match to TRBD2 covers 7 bases. The CDR3 has 15 residues. CDR1 LGHNA and CDR2 YSLEER come from the germline V gene. The CDR3 is CAGSQESGVTGELFF. The CDR3 DNA is TGCGCCGGCAGCCAAGAAAGCGGGGTGACCGGGGAGCTGTTTTTT.

The chain uses TRBV20-1 and TRBJ1-1; TRBD1 might be the D (5 bases). V lost 4 bases and J 7 bases, leaving 19 bases between the germline ends. This CDR3 comprises 14 residues. Germline-derived CDR1 and CDR2 are DFQATT and SNEGSKA (reference sequence). Here the CDR3 reads CSAKSGREPGEAFF. CDR3 nucleotides: TGCAGTGCTAAGTCGGGCAGGGAACCCGGTGAAGCTTTCTTT.

The J gene is TRBJ2-7, the V gene TRBV5-1; 10 bases fit TRBD1. With V trimmed by 0 bases and J by 11 bases, 2 bases remained unmatched. The CDR3 has 12 amino acids. Germline V CDR1 and CDR2: SGHRS, YFSETQ. Here the CDR3 DNA reads TGCGCCAGCAGCTTGGCGGGGACAGGGGAGTACTTC. Its translation is CASSLAGTGEYF. The whole variable domain, remainder taken from reference TRBV5-1 and TRBJ2-7, is KAGVTQTPRYLIKTRGQQVTLSCSPISGHRSVSWYQQTPGQGLQFLFEYFSETQRNKGNFPGRFSGRQFSNSRSEMNVSTLELGDSALYLCASSLAGTGEYFGPGTRLTVT.

V usage is TRBV20-1 and J usage is TRBJ1-4; D is ambiguous. V lost 1 base to trimming and J lost 4 bases, with 10 bases between them. Germline V lookup: CDR1 DFQATT, CDR2 SNEGSKA (reference sequence). This CDR3 spans 14 amino acids. The DNA of the CDR3 is TGCAGTGCTAGAGTGTCAGTGAGTAATGAAAAACTGTTTTTT. Its translation is CSARVSVSNEKLFF.

The table lists this clonotype with many counts. The V and J genes are TRBV7-9 and TRBJ1-1; D gene uncertain. Germline V gene lookup returns CDR1 SEHNR and CDR2 FQNEAQ (reference sequence). This CDR3 is 12 amino acids long. V lost 1 base and J 5 bases, leaving 5 bases between the germline ends. The CDR3: CASSLEWTEAFF. The CDR3 bases are TGTGCCAGCAGCTTAGAGTGGACTGAAGCTTTCTTT.

In regard to this clonotype: The germline gene is not matched at one end of the junction; a read error may be the cause. V is TRBV5-1 and J is TRBJ2-2; no clear D gene. This CDR3 contains 15 residues. The germline V gene encodes CDR1 SGHRS and CDR2 YFSETQ. This CDR3 is CASSYDDANTGELFF. The CDR3 DNA follows: TGTGCCAGCAGCTATGACGACGCGAACACCGGGGAGCTGTTTTTT.

J is TRBJ2-3 and V is TRBV7-9; 7 bases agree with TRBD2. Germline lookup yields CDR1 SEHNR and CDR2 FQNEAQ (reference sequence). The length of the CDR3 is 16 residues. V was pared by 1 base and J by 0 bases, with 4 bases of the junction left unmatched. CDR3 bases: TGTGCCAGCAGCTTAGGGAGCGGGACTAGCACAGATACGCAGTATTTT. It specifies CASSLGSGTSTDTQYF.

The rearrangement joins TRBV5-1 to TRBJ2-3; no clear D gene. CDR1 is SGHRS and CDR2 is YFSETQ in the germline V gene. The CDR3 is 17 residues long. V lost 0 bases, J lost 1 base, and 15 bases lay in between. The CDR3 nucleotides read TGCGCCAGCAGCTTGGAGTGGGAATATGTAGGCACAGATACGCAGTATTTT. It encodes CASSLEWEYVGTDTQYF.

V and J are TRBV19 and TRBJ2-2; 12 bases map to TRBD1. Germline V gives CDR1 LNHDA, CDR2 SQIVND (reference sequence). Trimming at V came to 7 bases and at J to 5 bases, leaving 8 bases not matched to a gene. This CDR3 is built from 16 residues. In nucleotides, the CDR3 is TGTGCCAGTACCCCCGGGACAGGGGGCAGAACCGGGGAGCTGTTTTTT. It translates to CASTPGTGGRTGELFF.

The gene calls are TRBV20-1 and TRBJ2-7; D is unresolved. The J call could be wrong; TRBJ2-5 is a better fit for the DNA end. The CDR3 runs 11 residues. Germline CDR1 and CDR2: DFQATT and SNEGSKA (reference sequence). This CDR3 reads CSAPLGQTQYF. Written as DNA, the CDR3 is TGCAGTGCTCCTCTTGGCCAGACCCAGTACTTC.

The gene calls are TRBV29-1 and TRBJ2-2; 7 nucleotides match TRBD1. CDR1 is SQVTM and CDR2 is ANQGSEA in the germline V gene. The CDR3 has 16 residues. The J segment lost 7 bases and the V segment lost 2 bases, leaving 13 bases of the junction unmatched. The CDR3 here is CSVELTGVEEIGELFF. The CDR3, as DNA: TGCAGCGTTGAATTAACAGGGGTTGAGGAAATCGGGGAGCTGTTTTTT.

This clonotype was observed a few times. This chain links TRBV10-3 with TRBJ1-2, with D possibly matching TRBD1 (5 bases). Trimming cost V 7 bases and J 3 bases, with 15 bases left between them. This CDR3 has 14 amino acids. Germline values: CDR1 ENHRY, CDR2 SYGVKD. The CDR3 DNA reads as TGTGCCATCACGACGGCGGGGGGGGACTATGGCTACACCTTC. Its protein product is CAITTAGGDYGYTF.

The table lists this clonotype with a few counts. This rearrangement joins TRBV24-1 to TRBJ2-1; no firm D call. Looked up from germline, CDR1 is KGHDR and CDR2 is SFDVKD. Trimming removed 4 bases from V and 6 bases from J, with 9 bases in between. This CDR3 has 13 amino acids. CDR3 residues: CATSEEDLNEQFF. In DNA, the CDR3 is TGTGCCACCAGTGAAGAGGATCTCAATGAGCAGTTCTTC.

The chain joins TRBV15 to TRBJ2-7, with D possibly matching TRBD2 (6 bases). The length of the CDR3 is 13 residues. Germline CDR1 and CDR2: LNHNV and YYDKDF (reference sequence). Trimming took 5 bases from V and 2 from J, leaving 10 bases between them. CDR3: CATSEGLAYEQYF. CDR3 in DNA: TGTGCCACCAGCGAGGGACTGGCCTACGAGCAGTACTTC.